These T cell receptor beta chains were read from a single sample in a study of OX40 agonist ivuxolimab in advanced cancers. This table comes from immunoSEQ multiplex PCR, and its TCRdb copy is limited to in-frame clones, with some not included. Here the sample spans roughly 72,000 clones, 85% to 90% being singletons. Sequences were derived from CD4+ or CD8+ T cells sorted from blood, sampled in a trial of the OX40 agonist ivuxolimab. These receptors originate from an adult with an advanced solid tumor such as melanoma, head and neck, liver or kidney cancer. The CDR3 runs from the conserved cysteine through the conserved F or W. A D gene is named only where the DNA matches it firmly. Clone size is not always given. Where it is, it says once, few, many or a class for expanded clones.

j_gene	v_gene	abundance	d_gene	CDR3nt	CDR3aa
TRBJ2-7	TRBV6-4	-	-	TGTGCCACTAATGAACAGACACCTAGCTCCTACGAGCAGTACTTC	CATNEQTPSSYEQYF
TRBJ1-2	TRBV28	once	-	TGTGCCAGCAGTTTAGCCTGGGGCTATGGCTACACCTTC	CASSLAWGYGYTF
TRBJ2-1	TRBV5-1	-	TRBD2	TGCGCCAGCAGCCAGGGACTAGCGGGAGGGCTTTTCCACAATGAGCAGTTCTTC	CASSQGLAGGLFHNEQFF
TRBJ2-7	TRBV15	few	-	TGTGCCACCAGCAGAGTTGGGGGCAGCTCCTACGAGCAGTACTTC	CATSRVGGSSYEQYF
TRBJ1-4	TRBV5-6	-	TRBD1	TGTGCCAGCAGCTCCCGGGACAGTCGGGAAAAACTGTTTTTT	CASSSRDSREKLFF
TRBJ1-1	TRBV5-5	-	TRBD1	TGTGCCAGCAGCTACAGGACAGGGTATGGGGAAGCTTTCTTT	CASSYRTGYGEAFF
TRBJ1-6	TRBV11-3	-	-	TGTGCCAGCAGCTTAGGGGACTCTATGCCCCTCCACTTT	CASSLGDSMPLHF
TRBJ2-3	TRBV10-3	once	-	TGTGCCATCAGTGAAAGGAGTACAGATACGCAGTATTTT	CAISERSTDTQYF
TRBJ2-1	TRBV7-3	-	-	TGTGCCAGCAGCTTAAGTCCTCCTCCCTACAATGAGCAGTTCTTC	CASSLSPPPYNEQFF
TRBJ2-3	TRBV10-1	-	-	TGCGCCAGCAGTGGAGTCGGCAGGGGAGAGGGTACAGATACGCAGTATTTT	CASSGVGRGEGTDTQYF
TRBJ1-5	TRBV6-5	-	-	TGTGCCAGCAGTTACTCTTGGGACCTAAGGGATCAGCCCCAGCATTTT	CASSYSWDLRDQPQHF
TRBJ1-3	TRBV7-2	once	TRBD1	TGTGCCAGCAGCCCGGGACAGCAAAACACCATATATTTT	CASSPGQQNTIYF
TRBJ2-3	TRBV5-4	-	-	TGTGCCAGCAGCTTGGAGGCAGGGCGGGCAACTAGGACGCAGTATTTT	CASSLEAGRATRTQYF
TRBJ1-5	TRBV27	-	-	TGTGCCAGCAGTCTCCTTTCGAGCAATCAGCCCCAGCATTTT	CASSLLSSNQPQHF
TRBJ2-7	TRBV28	-	TRBD2	TGTGCCAGCAGTTTATACTCTCTAGCGGGAGTTGGCGAGCAGTACTTC	CASSLYSLAGVGEQYF
TRBJ2-7	TRBV5-1	-	-	TGCGCCAGCAGCCCCGGAGGAGCGACGAGCTCCTACGAGCAGTACTTC	CASSPGGATSSYEQYF
TRBJ1-1	TRBV6-5	-	TRBD1	TGTGCCAGCAGAACAGGGGACACTGAAGCTTTCTTT	CASRTGDTEAFF
TRBJ1-2	TRBV7-9	-	-	TGTGCCAGCAGCCCATATCATGGCTACACCTTC	CASSPYHGYTF
TRBJ2-6	TRBV18	-	-	TGTGCCAGCTCACCAAAGGGATCTGGGGCCAACGTCCTGACTTTC	CASSPKGSGANVLTF
TRBJ1-1	TRBV7-9	-	-	TGTGCCAGCAGCTTAGGTCAGAACACTGAAGCTTTCTTT	CASSLGQNTEAFF
TRBJ2-7	TRBV9	-	TRBD1	TGTGCCAGCAGCGCGGGACAGGCTTTCTCCTACGAGCAGTACTTC	CASSAGQAFSYEQYF
TRBJ2-1	TRBV5-4	-	-	TGTGCCAGCAGCTTGGAGCAGGCGATACAGTTCTTC	CASSLEQAIQFF
TRBJ2-7	TRBV6-6	-	-	TGTGCCAGCAGTTACTCTACAGGGTCGGGCTACGAGCAGTACTTC	CASSYSTGSGYEQYF
TRBJ2-3	TRBV7-2	-	-	TGTGCCAGCAGCTATGTAAGCACAGATACGCAGTATTTT	CASSYVSTDTQYF
TRBJ2-7	TRBV5-6	-	TRBD2	TGTGCCAGCAACCCGACTAGCGGGAGACCCTACGAGCAGTACTTC	CASNPTSGRPYEQYF
TRBJ2-1	TRBV5-1	-	TRBD2	TGCGCCAGCAGCAATTTAGCGGGGGGCAAGGATGAGCAGTTCTTC	CASSNLAGGKDEQFF
TRBJ2-7	TRBV15	-	-	TGTGCCACCAGCAGAGGGGCAGCTTCCTACGAGCAGTACTTC	CATSRGAASYEQYF
TRBJ2-3	TRBV5-4	-	TRBD1	TGTGCCAGCAGCTTGGTCGGGCAGGGGGAGCCTTATACGCAGTATTTT	CASSLVGQGEPYTQYF
TRBJ2-4	TRBV7-2	-	-	TGTGCCAGCAGCTTAGCACAGGGTAACATTCAGTACTTC	CASSLAQGNIQYF
TRBJ2-3	TRBV27	once	TRBD2	TGTGCCAGCACAACTAGCGGGAGGACAGATACGCAGTATTTT	CASTTSGRTDTQYF
TRBJ2-3	TRBV6-6	-	-	TGTGCCAGCAGTATCACCTTTCGCACAGATACGCAGTATTTT	CASSITFRTDTQYF
TRBJ1-1	TRBV9	-	TRBD1	TGTGCCAGCGCTCGAATAACAGGGGTCACTGAAGCTTTCTTT	CASARITGVTEAFF
TRBJ2-7	TRBV18	-	TRBD2	TGTGCCAGCTCACGAGGGGTTTTCGCGGGGGGTTCCTACGAGCAGTACTTC	CASSRGVFAGGSYEQYF
TRBJ2-5	TRBV18	-	-	TGTGCCAGCTCACTCGGCCAGTACCAAGAGACCCAGTACTTC	CASSLGQYQETQYF
TRBJ2-7	TRBV18	-	TRBD1	TGTGCCAGCTCACCGGACAGGTTCACCTACGAGCAGTACTTC	CASSPDRFTYEQYF
TRBJ2-5	TRBV7-2	once	TRBD2	TGTGCCAGCAGCTTTCAGCGGGGGGGAGGGGAGACCCAGTACTTC	CASSFQRGGGETQYF
TRBJ1-2	TRBV11-1	-	-	TGTGCCAGCAGCTTCCGCGGCGGGGTAGGCTACACCTTC	CASSFRGGVGYTF
TRBJ1-3	TRBV19	-	-	TGTGCCAGTAGTATACTGCCCAGCTCTGGAAACACCATATATTTT	CASSILPSSGNTIYF
TRBJ2-7	TRBV4-1	-	TRBD2	TGCGCCAGCAGCCCACTAGCGGGACCCTACGAGCAGTACTTC	CASSPLAGPYEQYF
TRBJ1-4	TRBV6-1	-	-	TGTGCCAGCAGTACTGACCGAGTCCAGAATGAAAAACTGTTTTTT	CASSTDRVQNEKLFF
TRBJ1-5	TRBV7-9	-	TRBD1	TGTGCCAGCAGCTTAGGAGCAGGGGGTAGCAATCAGCCCCAGCATTTT	CASSLGAGGSNQPQHF
TRBJ2-3	TRBV13	-	TRBD2	TGTGCCAGCAGCTTGACTAGCGGGAGCGGCACGCAGTATTTT	CASSLTSGSGTQYF
TRBJ2-3	TRBV27	-	-	TGTGCCAGCAGTTTTGTCGGCGGAACAGATACGCAGTATTTT	CASSFVGGTDTQYF
TRBJ2-3	TRBV18	-	TRBD2	TGTGCCAGCTCACCCACTAGCGGCACAGATACGCAGTATTTT	CASSPTSGTDTQYF
TRBJ2-2	TRBV7-3	-	-	TGTGCCAGCAGCTTAGGGGCGGGCACCGGGGAGCTGTTTTTT	CASSLGAGTGELFF
TRBJ1-4	TRBV28	few	TRBD1	TGTGCCAGCAGTTTGCCGGGACAGGGGGGAGAAAAACTGTTTTTT	CASSLPGQGGEKLFF
TRBJ2-1	TRBV9	-	TRBD2	TGTGCCAGCAGCGTACCCCGGACTAGCAGTGATGAGCAGTTCTTC	CASSVPRTSSDEQFF
TRBJ1-5	TRBV6-6	few	-	TGTGCCAGCAGCCGAGGACAGCAACTTAGCAATCAGCCCCAGCATTTT	CASSRGQQLSNQPQHF
TRBJ1-3	TRBV7-2	few	-	TGTGCCAGCAGCCAGGGATGGAACTCTGGAAACACCATATATTTT	CASSQGWNSGNTIYF
TRBJ2-2	TRBV7-2	-	-	TGTGCCAGCAACCCGGCCGGGAACACCGGGGAGCTGTTTTTT	CASNPAGNTGELFF